This T cell receptor (beta chain) was profiled in a study of blood T cell repertoires in COVID-19 (TCRdb year 2020). Turning to the overall study: Samples covering the acute and convalescent phases of COVID-19 were provided by collaborators in the United States, Italy and Spain. A freely available public database, intended as a resource for researchers studying the immune response to SARS-CoV-2, is where the repertoires were released. Where available, HLA class I and class II types were taken from metadata supplied by the sample provider and were not determined by assay-based typing. A de-identified subject ID, COVID-19 status, age in years and sex were almost always included in the sample metadata. The samples were drawn from the first 160 participants of the ongoing ImmuneRACE study and from over a thousand subjects provided by 6 global collaborators. The dataset comprised deeply sampled blood TCRbeta repertoires from subjects exposed to, actively infected with, or recovered from COVID-19. The prospective study material was composed of cDNA or gDNA derived from T cells, B-cell-depleted T cells, or PBMCs. The investigation overall reported the following: The quantity of clinical and demographic metadata differed by source and by participant and was supplied without curation.

TCRbeta CDR3 regions were amplified from genomic DNA using the immunoSEQ Assay, a bias-controlled multiplex PCR. Regarding the original processing steps: The number of nucleated cells in each sample was estimated from the amplification of reference gene primers within the assay. Sequence reads were collapsed and filtered to measure the absolute abundance of every unique TCRbeta CDR3 rearrangement. Productive Simpson clonality was computed per sample as the square root of Simpson's diversity index over productive rearrangements. Not all clones reach the TCRdb copy of this immuneACCESS table, which keeps in-frame sequences only. Checked studies attribute under half of the gap to unresolved V genes and leave the rest unexplained. V, J and clone size reflect that table, while D and trimming were determined from the DNA. The sample table lists 220,000 or so clones, 70% to 85% of them with a count of one. The ten largest make up about 3.7% of the sample.

Worth noting for this clone: The antigen this receptor binds is unknown. No much larger clonotype is one base removed from it; base qualities were not supplied.

Participants in the prospective study were aged roughly 18 to 89 years, lived in 20 to 30 United States geographic areas, and enrolled through a virtual design. In the prospective study, participants were assigned to cohorts based on the clinical history participants reported in a screening survey and a study questionnaire. Recovered participants in ImmuneRACE Cohort 3 were defined by two consecutive negative NP/OP PCR tests, clearance by a healthcare professional, or resolution of symptoms. Each participant in the prospective study had whole blood, serum and a nasopharyngeal or oropharyngeal swab collected by mobile phlebotomists. Participants in the prospective study had the option to provide additional blood draws and questionnaires over a 2-month period. Prospective study blood samples were shipped either frozen or at room temperature before DNA extraction. Reading the germline V gene (reference sequence) gives CDR1 SGHNT and CDR2 YYREEE. Germline trimming: 4 bases from V, 4 bases from J; junction bases outside gene matches: 10. Reading from cysteine to phenylalanine, the CDR3 counts 16 amino acids. Just the 48-base CDR3 DNA is kept, in frame starting at base 1.

The clonotype comes from a woman aged 60-70 years who had recovered from COVID-19. Recombination joined TRBV5-4 with TRBJ1-4; 7 junctional bases match TRBD1. The sequenced material came from PBMCs or T cells enriched from blood (not recorded which). The nucleotide sequence is given as TGTGCCAGCAGCACCCGACAGGGTTCGATTAATGAAAAACTGTTTTTT. Its translation reads: CASSTRQGSINEKLFF.